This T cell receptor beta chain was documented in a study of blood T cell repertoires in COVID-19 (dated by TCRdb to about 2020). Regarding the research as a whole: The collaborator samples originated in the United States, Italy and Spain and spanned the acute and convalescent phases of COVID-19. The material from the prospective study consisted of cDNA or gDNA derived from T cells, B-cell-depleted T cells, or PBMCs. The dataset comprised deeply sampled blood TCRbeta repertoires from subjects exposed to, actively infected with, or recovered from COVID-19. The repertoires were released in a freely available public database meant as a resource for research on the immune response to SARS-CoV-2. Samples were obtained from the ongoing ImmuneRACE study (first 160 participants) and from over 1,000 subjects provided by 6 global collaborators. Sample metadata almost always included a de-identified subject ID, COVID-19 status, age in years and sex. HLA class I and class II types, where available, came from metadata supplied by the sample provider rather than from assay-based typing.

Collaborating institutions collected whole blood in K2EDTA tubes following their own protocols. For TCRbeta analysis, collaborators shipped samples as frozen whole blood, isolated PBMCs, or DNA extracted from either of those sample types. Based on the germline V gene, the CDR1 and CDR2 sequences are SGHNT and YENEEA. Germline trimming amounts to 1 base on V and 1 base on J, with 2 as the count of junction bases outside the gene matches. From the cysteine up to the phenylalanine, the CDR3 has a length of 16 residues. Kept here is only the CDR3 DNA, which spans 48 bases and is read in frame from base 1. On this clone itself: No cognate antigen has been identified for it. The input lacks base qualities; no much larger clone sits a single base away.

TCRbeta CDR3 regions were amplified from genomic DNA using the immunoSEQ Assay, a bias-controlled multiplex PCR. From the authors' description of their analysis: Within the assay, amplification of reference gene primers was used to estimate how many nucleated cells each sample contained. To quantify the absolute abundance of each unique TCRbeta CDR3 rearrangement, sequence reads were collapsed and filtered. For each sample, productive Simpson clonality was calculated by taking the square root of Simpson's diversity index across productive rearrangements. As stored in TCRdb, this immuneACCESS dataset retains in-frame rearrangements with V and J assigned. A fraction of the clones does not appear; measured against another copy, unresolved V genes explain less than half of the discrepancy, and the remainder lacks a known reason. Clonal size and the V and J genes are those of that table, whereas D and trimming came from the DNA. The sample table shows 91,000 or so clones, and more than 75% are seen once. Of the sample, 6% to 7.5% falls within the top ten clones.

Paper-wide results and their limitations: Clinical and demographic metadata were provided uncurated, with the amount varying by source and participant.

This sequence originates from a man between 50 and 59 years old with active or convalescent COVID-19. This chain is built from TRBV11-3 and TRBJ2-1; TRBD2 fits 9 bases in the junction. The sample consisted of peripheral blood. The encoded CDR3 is CASSLVTSGSYNEQFF. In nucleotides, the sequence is TGTGCCAGCAGCTTAGTGACTAGCGGATCCTACAATGAGCAGTTCTTC.